The entry below describes one T cell receptor delta chain. The antigen this receptor binds is unknown. TCRdb's protein for this DNA is that of a much larger clone and differs from the translation at residue 4, likely a read error; the protein shown is the DNA translation. This sample is drawn from a study of γδ T cells in repeated Plasmodium falciparum infection (dated by TCRdb to about 2021). Background for the entire study: The natural-infection arm enrolled Malian children exposed to intense seasonal malaria transmission, compared against age and gender matched Australian children. In the study, the shaping of the human gammadelta T cell repertoire by repeated Plasmodium falciparum infection was examined using natural infection in Mali and controlled human malaria infection. Samples were collected from controlled-infection subjects at baseline, immediately before selected infections, and 21 days after each infection. Roughly 5 malaria-naive U.S. adults underwent four controlled human malaria infections by bites from P. falciparum NF54-infected Anopheles stephensi mosquitoes over about 640 days. Malian gammadelta TCR repertoires were analysed cross-sectionally during no-transmission periods and were analysed longitudinally across acute febrile malaria episodes. The study at large found these results: Generalizability was limited because the Malian cohort came from a small rural village made up predominantly of one ethnic group. Analysis of inter-individual variability in gammadelta T cell responses was limited by the small size of the controlled-infection cohort.

Library method: multiplex PCR. Sequencing took place on an Illumina MiSeq. Every sorted gammadelta T cell sample had both its TCR gamma (TRG) and TCR delta (TRD) chains sequenced. The study's processing was this. Clonotype tree plots, accumulated frequency of the top 20 clonotypes, diversity index (DI) and D75 metrics were included in the repertoire analyses. TCRdb reprocessed the public data with the CATT caller; entries with the same nucleotide sequence were combined afterwards. These V and J calls are TCRdb output, not the study's own analysis. This sample comprises around 50,000 delta-chain clones, roughly 2% of them detected only once. The ten largest clones capture roughly 25% of the sample. This TCR derives from a pool of human donors (malaria-infected and uninfected, not separated). Sequencing was performed on gamma-delta T cells from blood.

The CDR3 in this case is CALEVARGWGIRILYTDKLIF. DNA sequence: TGTGCTCTTGAAGTTGCCAGAGGCTGGGGGATACGAATCCTATACACCGATAAACTCATCTTT. This chain is built from TRDV1 and TRDJ1, with TRDD3 identical over 12 junction bases. TCRdb does not report a J gene; here it was assigned by matching the DNA to germline references. For CDR1 and CDR2, the germline V gene lists TSWWSYY and QGS. V trim: 7 bases; J trim: 0 bases; unmatched bases: 21. The CDR3 runs 21 amino acids, cysteine and phenylalanine included. Only the CDR3 portion is preserved as DNA: 63 bases, with reading frame beginning at the first base.